This is a list of T cell receptor beta chains from one sample in a study of a mutant IDH1 vaccine in newly diagnosed glioma. The assay was immunoSEQ multiplex PCR, and TCRdb's table has in-frame clones only and misses some. The table lists around 89,000 clones, about 83% of them singletons, with approximately 8% in the top ten. This specimen consisted of PBMCs, obtained from a glioma patient treated with radiotherapy, temozolomide or both. The receptors here all came from a woman between 50 and 59 years old with glioma. CDR3s include the opening cysteine and the closing phenylalanine or tryptophan. D genes are given only for firm matches. Clone size appears in some rows only: once, few, many, or a class for an expanded clone.

v_call,d_call,j_call,clone_size,cdr3_aa,cdr3_nt
TRBV7-2,-,TRBJ1-1,few,CASSPQGDTEAFF,TGTGCCAGCAGCCCCCAGGGAGACACTGAAGCTTTCTTT
TRBV5-8,TRBD2,TRBJ2-7,-,CASSWGGDFSYEQYF,TGTGCCAGCAGCTGGGGGGGGGACTTCTCCTACGAGCAGTACTTC
TRBV12-5,-,TRBJ2-3,-,CASGTHTDTQYF,TGTGCTAGTGGGACTCACACAGATACGCAGTATTTT
TRBV2,-,TRBJ1-3,-,CASASSGNTIYF,TGTGCCAGCGCCAGCTCTGGAAACACCATATATTTT
TRBV5-1,TRBD1,TRBJ1-3,once,CASSLDRGSTGNTIYF,TGCGCCAGCAGCTTGGACAGGGGTTCTACTGGAAACACCATATATTTT
TRBV6-4,TRBD1,TRBJ1-1,-,CASSQGGLVRNTEAFF,TGTGCCAGCAGTCAGGGGGGGCTTGTGAGGAACACTGAAGCTTTCTTT
TRBV19,TRBD1,TRBJ1-6,-,CASSYSTGVNSPLHF,TGTGCCAGTAGTTACTCGACAGGGGTAAATTCACCCCTCCACTTT
TRBV18,TRBD2,TRBJ2-5,-,CASSPNSGGAGETQYF,TGTGCCAGCTCCCCCAACAGCGGGGGGGCGGGCGAGACCCAGTACTTC
TRBV27,TRBD1,TRBJ2-7,-,CASSTGGRYEQYF,TGTGCCAGCAGTACAGGGGGGAGGTACGAGCAGTACTTC
TRBV7-9,-,TRBJ2-7,-,CASSFEAEQYF,TGTGCCAGCAGCTTTGAGGCCGAGCAGTACTTC
TRBV29-1,-,TRBJ1-1,-,CSVVRGTEAFF,TGCAGCGTTGTACGTGGAACTGAAGCTTTCTTT
TRBV9,-,TRBJ1-1,few,CASSVDSGITEAFF,TGTGCCAGCAGCGTAGACTCAGGGATCACTGAAGCTTTCTTT
TRBV6-5,TRBD1,TRBJ1-1,-,CASSYSGTGSYTEAFF,TGTGCCAGCAGTTACTCAGGGACAGGGAGCTACACTGAAGCTTTCTTT
TRBV4-1,TRBD1,TRBJ2-7,few,CASSQRGTEISYEQYF,TGCGCCAGCAGCCAAAGAGGGACAGAGATCTCCTACGAGCAGTACTTC
TRBV4-3,-,TRBJ1-2,-,CASSQDRSGGSYGYTF,TGCGCCAGCAGCCAAGATCGATCGGGGGGAAGCTATGGCTACACCTTC
TRBV4-1,TRBD2,TRBJ2-7,-,CASSPGTSGGRLSYEQYF,TGCGCCAGCAGCCCCGGGACTAGCGGGGGCCGTCTCTCCTACGAGCAGTACTTC
TRBV28,-,TRBJ1-1,-,CASSSSTDSEAFF,TGTGCCAGCAGCTCATCGACGGACAGTGAAGCTTTCTTT
TRBV15,-,TRBJ1-2,-,CATSSQSRLMEGYTF,TGTGCCACCAGCAGCCAAAGTCGACTTATGGAAGGCTACACCTTC
TRBV10-3,-,TRBJ1-6,-,CATSEANSPLHF,TGTGCCACCTCGGAGGCCAATTCACCCCTCCACTTT
TRBV30,-,TRBJ1-5,few,CAWGVDSNQPQHF,TGTGCCTGGGGGGTAGATAGCAATCAGCCCCAGCATTTT
TRBV6-5,-,TRBJ1-1,-,CASRRKVNTEAFF,TGTGCCAGCAGACGAAAGGTGAACACTGAAGCTTTCTTT
TRBV5-1,TRBD2,TRBJ2-5,-,CASSLELAGVETQYF,TGCGCCAGCAGCTTAGAACTAGCGGGGGTAGAGACCCAGTACTTC